Presented here are 7 T cell receptor beta chains from one specimen sequenced in a study of cytomegalovirus exposure and HLA in healthy donors. PCR amplification relied on 60 Vbeta primers (plus 13 Jbeta primers). Using immunoSEQ multiplex PCR, the repertoire was profiled, and TCRdb retains in-frame clones only, with some absent. This table holds some 150,000 clones, roughly 76% found once. Sequencing was done on a sample of PBMCs. The receptors were gathered from a woman aged 30 to 39 in good health and CMV-seronegative.

The V and J genes are TRBV4-1 and TRBJ2-1; 7 bases agree with TRBD1. The J segment lost 8 bases and the V segment lost 1 base, leaving 14 bases of the junction unmatched. Germline loops: CDR1 MGHRA, CDR2 YSYEKL. The CDR3 contains 17 residues. CDR3 DNA: TGCGCCAGCAGCCAAGCGCGGGTATTAAACAGGGGCGATGAGCAGTTCTTC. Translation gives CASSQARVLNRGDEQFF.

The table lists this clone with a count of one. V gene TRBV12-5 combines with J gene TRBJ1-1, with D tentatively TRBD1 (5 bases). Trimming took off 6 bases at V and 1 base at J, with 12 bases between the two ends. This CDR3 has 14 amino acids. Germline V lookup: CDR1 LGHNT, CDR2 FRNRAP. The CDR3 loop is CASGPGWGNTEAFF. The CDR3 DNA reads TGTGCTAGTGGCCCAGGGTGGGGGAACACTGAAGCTTTCTTT.

The chain combines TRBV10-3 with TRBJ2-5, with 10 bases matching TRBD1. Germline lookup yields CDR1 ENHRY and CDR2 SYGVKD. V lost 6 bases to trimming and J lost 5 bases; unmatched junction nucleotides: 9. The CDR3 spans 15 residues. The CDR3 spells CAISGDRGTRETQYF. CDR3 sequence (DNA): TGTGCCATCAGCGGGGACAGGGGAACTCGGGAGACCCAGTACTTC.

V and J are TRBV6-5 and TRBJ1-2; D perhaps matches TRBD1 (5 bases). Deletions cut 8 bases from V and 3 bases from J, with 19 bases between. The CDR3 contains 15 residues. Germline assignment: CDR1 MNHEY and CDR2 SVGAGI. CDR3 in DNA: TGTGCCAGCCGAGACCTGGCAGGGTGGGACTATGGCTACACCTTC. Its protein product is CASRDLAGWDYGYTF.

The chain combines TRBV7-9 with TRBJ2-3; 14 nucleotides match TRBD2. Losses at the gene ends were 5 bases for V and 4 bases for J; bases not matched to a gene: 8. CDR1 SEHNR and CDR2 FQNEAQ come from the germline V gene (reference sequence). CDR3 length: 17 residues. Here the CDR3 DNA reads TGTGCCAGCAGCCCCAGACTAGCGGGAGGGGGGGCAGATACGCAGTATTTT. This translates into CASSPRLAGGGADTQYF.

With regard to this clone: At one end, the junction sequence differs from germline, possibly due to a read error. This chain joins TRBV6-1 and TRBJ1-2; D may be TRBD1 (5 bases). The germline gives CDR1 MNHNS, CDR2 SASEGT. The CDR3 contains 11 residues. The CDR3 DNA reads TGTGCCAGCAGTGAATTGGCAGGGTTGAAATTC. Residues: CASSELAGLKF.

This chain connects TRBV7-8 to TRBJ2-7, with D possibly TRBD1 on 5 matching bases. Trimming shortened V by 4 bases and J by 2 bases, and 15 bases separated the two germline ends. CDR1 and CDR2 (germline): SGHVS, FQNEAQ. CDR3 length equals 15 residues. CDR3 DNA: TGTGCCAGCAGCTCACGGCGCAGGGCAACCTACGAGCAGTACTTC. Its protein product is CASSSRRRATYEQYF.